These 5 T cell receptor beta chains were sequenced from one sample in a study of blood T cells in healthy people across ages. Using a J-beta primer mix together with a sample-barcoded 5' primer, a second PCR was run for roughly 7 to 12 cycles. Each CDR3 protein gets one entry after TCRdb re-called the 5' RACE reads with MiXCR. This sample has about 1 million distinct CDR3 sequences; 45% occur once, and the top ten carry 18%. Material: blood. The receptors originated from an older woman in good health.

This clonotype was found many times. The rearrangement uses TRBV6-2 or TRBV6-3 and TRBJ1-2, with 9 bases aligning to TRBD1. This CDR3 is 13 amino acids long. After removal of 2 bases from V and 7 bases from J, the junction contained 2 bases not matched to a gene. Germline V gives CDR1 MNHEY, CDR2 SVGEGT. The CDR3 loop reads CASSYGQGFGYTF. The DNA of the CDR3 is TGTGCCAGCAGTTACGGACAGGGGTTTGGCTACACCTTC.

This chain connects TRBV12-3 or TRBV12-4 to TRBJ2-3; TRBD2 might be the D (5 bases). This CDR3 has 15 residues. Trimming cost V 6 bases and J 1 base, with 14 bases left between them. The CDR3 nucleotides are TGTGCCAGCAGAAGTGGAGGACCCCGCACAGATACGCAGTATTTT. It specifies CASRSGGPRTDTQYF.

This clonotype was observed a handful of times. The chain couples TRBV7-2 to TRBJ2-2, with 9 nucleotides matching TRBD1. Germline CDR1 SGHTA, CDR2 FQGNSA. This CDR3 has 16 amino acids. The trim removed 6 bases at V and 2 bases at J, leaving 7 bases unmatched. The CDR3 here is CASRAGTGFNTGELFF. CDR3 DNA sequence: TGTGCCAGCAGAGCCGGGACAGGGTTTAACACCGGGGAGCTGTTTTTT. The variable domain in full, completed from reference TRBV7-2 and TRBJ2-2, reads GAGVSQSPSNKVTEKGKDVELRCDPISGHTALYWYRQSLGQGLEFLIYFQGNSAPDKSGLPSDRFSAERTGGSVSTLTIQRTQQEDSAVYLCASRAGTGFNTGELFFGEGSRLTVL.

V usage is TRBV4-1 and J usage is TRBJ1-6; weak D call: TRBD1 (5 bases). Germline V CDR1 and CDR2: MGHRA, YSYEKL. The length of the CDR3 is 16 residues. The ends were cut back, 2 bases at V and 7 bases at J, with 15 bases in the middle. The CDR3 DNA sequence: TGCGCCAGCAGCCAAACCCCCGGGGCAGAGAATTCACCCCTCCACTTT. Translation: CASSQTPGAENSPLHF.

Note on this clonotype: At one end, the junction sequence differs from germline, possibly due to a read error. This chain connects TRBV4-1 to TRBJ2-3; TRBD2 matches 11 bases. Germline V gene lookup returns CDR1 MGHRA and CDR2 YSYEKL. CDR3 length: 16 amino acids. CDR3 DNA: TGCGCCAGCAGCCCGGGGACTAGCGGAGGGACAGGTACGCAGTATTTT. Its translation: CASSPGTSGGTGTQYF.